Following are 27 T cell receptor beta chains from one sample sequenced in a study of cytomegalovirus exposure and HLA in healthy donors. 13 Jbeta primers and 60 Vbeta primers were used for the PCR. Generated by immunoSEQ multiplex PCR, the TCRdb table keeps only in-frame clones and is missing some. Recorded for this sample: 80,000 to 95,000 clones. The sample was PBMCs. These TCRs come from a woman between 25 and 40 years old in good health and CMV-seronegative.

About this clone itself: This specimen includes other DNA sequences encoding the same CDR3. The chain recombines TRBV29-1 with TRBJ1-1; D may be TRBD1 (5 bases). The CDR3 consists of 13 residues. Germline V gene lookup returns CDR1 SQVTM and CDR2 ANQGSEA. Trimming left V 5 bases short and J 6 bases short, with 16 bases between. This CDR3 reads CSVRGREASEAFF. The CDR3 bases are TGCAGCGTTAGGGGCAGGGAGGCGTCTGAAGCTTTCTTT.

The chain combines TRBV5-1 with TRBJ1-1; a weak D match, TRBD1 (5 bases). CDR3 size: 14 residues. Germline V lookup: CDR1 SGHRS, CDR2 YFSETQ. Trimming took 3 bases from V and 1 from J, leaving 10 bases between them. The CDR3 loop reads CASSSETGNTEAFF. CDR3 coding DNA: TGCGCCAGCAGCTCCGAAACAGGGAACACTGAAGCTTTCTTT.

The chain carries TRBV30 and TRBJ2-5; 12 nucleotides agree with TRBD1. The CDR3 covers 15 residues. Germline V gives CDR1 GTSNPN, CDR2 SVGIG (reference sequence). Trimming cost V 0 bases and J 7 bases; bases outside gene matches: 6. The CDR3 spells CAWSVVGQGAGTQYF. The CDR3 DNA reads as TGTGCCTGGAGTGTTGTGGGACAGGGGGCCGGGACCCAGTACTTC.

The chain is built from TRBV6-1 and TRBJ2-2; TRBD1 is a possible D gene (5 bases). V lost 4 bases, J lost 6 bases, and 15 bases lay in between. Per germline, CDR1 MNHNS and CDR2 SASEGT. This CDR3 region has 15 residues. The chain's CDR3 is CASSAGIGDPGELFF. DNA for the CDR3: TGTGCCAGCAGTGCAGGAATAGGGGATCCCGGGGAGCTGTTTTTT.

The rearrangement joins TRBV5-6 to TRBJ1-1, with TRBD1 matching over 11 bases. Germline V CDR1 and CDR2: SGHDT, YYEEEE. J gave up 0 bases and V 2 bases, and 9 bases lay outside the gene matches. The CDR3 sequence is 18 residues long. DNA of the CDR3: TGTGCCAGCAGCTTATTTGCCGGACAGGGGGCTCTGAACACTGAAGCTTTCTTT. This encodes CASSLFAGQGALNTEAFF.

This chain links TRBV4-1 with TRBJ2-7; 8 positions agree with TRBD1. The CDR3 covers 16 residues. Germline CDR1 and CDR2: MGHRA and YSYEKL. The ends lost 3 bases at V and 7 bases at J; junction bases unmatched: 14. The DNA for the CDR3 is TGCGCCAGCAGCCAGGGTGGACAGGGACCCGACGGTGAGCAGTACTTC. Protein sequence: CASSQGGQGPDGEQYF.

V usage is TRBV11-2 and J usage is TRBJ2-1; 11 nucleotides line up with TRBD1. Germline CDR1 is SGHAT and CDR2 is FQNNGV. The ends lost 4 bases at V and 9 bases at J; junction bases unmatched: 5. CDR3 length: 14 residues. The CDR3 protein is CASSSGQGAGEQFF. The CDR3 nucleotides are TGTGCCAGCAGCTCAGGACAGGGGGCCGGTGAGCAGTTCTTC. The full variable domain, completed using reference TRBV11-2 and TRBJ2-1, is EAGVAQSPRYKIIEKRQSVAFWCNPISGHATLYWYQQILGQGPKLLIQFQNNGVVDDSQLPKDRFSAERLKGVDSTLKIQPAKLEDSAVYLCASSSGQGAGEQFFGPGTRLTVL.

This rearrangement joins TRBV2 to TRBJ1-2; possibly TRBD1 for D (6 bases). V lost 8 bases to trimming and J lost 3 bases, with 16 bases between them. CDR3 size: 14 residues. Germline CDR1 and CDR2: SNHLY and FYNNEI. This CDR3 reads CASLLDSPYYGYTF. CDR3 bases: TGTGCCAGCTTACTGGACAGTCCATACTATGGCTACACCTTC.

The chain carries TRBV5-6 and TRBJ1-1; D not resolved. The CDR3 loop spans 15 amino acids. From germline, CDR1 is SGHDT and CDR2 YYEEEE. The ends were cut back, 1 base at V and 1 base at J, with 11 bases in the middle. CDR3 residues: CASSLFMTSNTEAFF. The CDR3 DNA is TGTGCCAGCAGCTTGTTCATGACTTCGAACACTGAAGCTTTCTTT.

This sequence joins TRBV6-1 and TRBJ2-2; perhaps TRBD2 as D (6 bases). Trimming removed 1 base from V and 3 bases from J, with 6 bases in between. Germline-derived CDR1 and CDR2 are MNHNS and SASEGT. The CDR3 totals 14 residues. CDR3 bases: TGTGCCAGCAGTGAAGGGGGGGACACCGGGGAGCTGTTTTTT. Protein: CASSEGGDTGELFF.

This chain links TRBV30 with TRBJ2-1; D remains ambiguous. CDR3 length: 15 amino acids. With 2 bases removed from V and 0 bases from J, the gap between germline ends came to 11 bases. Germline V gene lookup returns CDR1 GTSNPN and CDR2 SVGIG (reference sequence). The CDR3: CAWSRSASSYNEQFF. In nucleotides, the CDR3 is TGTGCCTGGAGTAGGAGCGCTAGCTCCTACAATGAGCAGTTCTTC.

V and J are TRBV28 and TRBJ2-1; 12 nucleotides agree with TRBD2. Germline trimming cut 5 bases from V and 5 bases from J; bases unmatched to any gene: 4. Germline V gene data show CDR1 as MDHEN and CDR2 as SYDVKM. The CDR3 sequence is 15 residues long. The CDR3 region is CASSPTSGGNNEQFF. In DNA form, the CDR3 reads TGTGCCAGCAGTCCGACTAGCGGGGGAAACAATGAGCAGTTCTTC.

The chain carries TRBV19 and TRBJ1-6, with TRBD1 identical over 9 bases. V dropped 6 bases and J dropped 7; count of bases not matched to a gene: 4. Germline CDR1 reads LNHDA; CDR2 reads SQIVND (reference sequence). CDR3 size: 14 residues. The CDR3 here is CASRGQGSNSPLHF. For the CDR3, the DNA is TGTGCCAGTAGGGGACAGGGCTCCAATTCACCCCTCCACTTT.

J is TRBJ2-5 and V is TRBV19; TRBD2 might be the D (7 bases). CDR1 and CDR2 (germline): LNHDA, SQIVND (reference sequence). V was pared by 3 bases and J by 9 bases, with 17 bases between. This CDR3 has 14 amino acids. For the CDR3, the DNA is TGTGCCAGTAGTATTCGCGGGGGCCTTGAGTCCCAGTACTTC. Translation gives CASSIRGGLESQYF. Using reference TRBV19 and TRBJ2-5 for the parts outside the CDR3, the full variable domain is DGGITQSPKYLFRKEGQNVTLSCEQNLNHDAMYWYRQDPGQGLRLIYYSQIVNDFQKGDIAEGYSVSREKKESFPLTVTSAQKNPTAFYLCASSIRGGLESQYFGPGTRLLVL.

V usage is TRBV10-3 and J usage is TRBJ2-3; 7 positions match TRBD2. The CDR3 spans 14 residues. After removal of 3 bases from V and 4 bases from J, the junction contained 4 bases not matched to a gene. The germline V gene encodes CDR1 ENHRY and CDR2 SYGVKD. The CDR3: CAISDPGLADTQYF. DNA of the CDR3: TGTGCCATCAGTGATCCCGGACTAGCAGATACGCAGTATTTT.

The chain couples TRBV19 to TRBJ1-1, with 8 bases matching TRBD1. Germline trimming cut 5 bases from V and 4 bases from J; bases unmatched to any gene: 9. CDR3 length equals 15 residues. CDR1 is LNHDA, CDR2 SQIVND, per germline (reference sequence). The CDR3 nucleotides read TGTGCCAGTAGTTCCCCTGGACAGGGTCGCACTGAAGCTTTCTTT. This translates into CASSSPGQGRTEAFF.

The CDR3, as DNA: TGTGCCAGCAGCCCGCGACTAGCGGGGACTCCCAGGAATGAGCAGTTCTTC. Its translation is CASSPRLAGTPRNEQFF. The chain joins TRBV7-9 to TRBJ2-1; 11 nucleotides agree with TRBD2. The germline V gene has CDR1 SEHNR and CDR2 FQNEAQ (reference sequence). The V and J ends lost 5 bases and 7 bases, in that order; junction bases with no gene match: 13. CDR3 length: 17 residues.

The chain links TRBV10-3 to TRBJ1-4; 7 nucleotides match TRBD1. The germline V gene has CDR1 ENHRY and CDR2 SYGVKD. Trimming cost V 10 bases and J 0 bases; bases outside gene matches: 8. This CDR3 has 15 residues. This chain's CDR3 is CATRDSISTNEKLFF. For the CDR3, the DNA is TGTGCCACAAGGGACAGCATATCAACTAATGAAAAACTGTTTTTT.

This chain uses TRBV4-1 with TRBJ2-5, with D maybe TRBD1 (6 bases). CDR3 size: 14 residues. Germline CDR1 is MGHRA and CDR2 is YSYEKL. V dropped 4 bases and J dropped 5 bases, with 14 bases sitting between them. This CDR3 reads CASSPSGGGETQYF. The CDR3 region has the DNA TGCGCCAGCAGCCCTAGTGGGGGCGGGGAGACCCAGTACTTC.

The chain couples TRBV6-1 to TRBJ1-2, with a possible D match to TRBD1 (5 bases). The CDR3 covers 19 residues. Germline V gene data show CDR1 as MNHNS and CDR2 as SASEGT. Trimming shortened V by 2 bases and J by 2 bases, and 24 bases separated the two germline ends. The CDR3 bases are TGTGCCAGCAGTGAACAGCTTGGTGGACGTGGGACTGCAAACTATGGCTACACCTTC. Amino acid sequence: CASSEQLGGRGTANYGYTF.

This chain connects TRBV19 to TRBJ1-1, with TRBD1 matching 7 bases. The junction had 7 bases not matched to a gene; V was cut back by 5 bases and J by 4 bases. Germline V gene data show CDR1 as LNHDA and CDR2 as SQIVND (reference sequence). The CDR3 runs 14 residues. The CDR3 nucleotides read TGTGCCAGTAGTCTACAGGGGCCGGCCACTGAAGCTTTCTTT. Translation: CASSLQGPATEAFF.

The chain uses TRBV30 and TRBJ1-2; D is perhaps TRBD1 (6 bases). V was trimmed by 2 bases and J by 4 bases, leaving 20 bases between them. Germline CDR1 reads GTSNPN; CDR2 reads SVGIG (reference sequence). This CDR3 has 16 residues. The CDR3 protein is CAWSQSMVQGSYGYTF. The CDR3 coding sequence is TGTGCCTGGAGTCAAAGTATGGTACAGGGATCCTATGGCTACACCTTC.

The rearrangement uses TRBV7-8 and TRBJ2-7, with 8 positions matching TRBD2. CDR1 is SGHVS, CDR2 FQNEAQ, per germline. There are 15 residues in the CDR3. V was pared by 1 base and J by 6 bases, with 8 bases of the junction left unmatched. The CDR3 here is CASSLEGTRGSEQYF. CDR3 DNA sequence: TGTGCCAGCAGCTTAGAGGGGACTAGGGGCTCCGAGCAGTACTTC.

V and J are TRBV30 and TRBJ1-4; possibly TRBD1 for D (5 bases). V was cut by 5 bases and J by 0 bases, with 13 bases left in between. Germline V lookup: CDR1 GTSNPN, CDR2 SVGIG (reference sequence). The CDR3 spans 15 residues. Written as DNA, the CDR3 is TGTGCCTGGCAGGGCAGGGTGACAACTAATGAAAAACTGTTTTTT. As protein: CAWQGRVTTNEKLFF.

This clone registers medium-sized by frequency. The chain has TRBV4-1 and TRBJ2-4, with a tentative D call TRBD1 (6 bases). V lost 2 bases to trimming and J lost 1 base, with 15 bases between them. CDR3 size: 17 residues. Germline values: CDR1 MGHRA, CDR2 YSYEKL. CDR3 nucleotide sequence: TGCGCCAGCAGCCAATGGCCCCACAGGGCGGCCAAAAACATTCAGTACTTC. Protein: CASSQWPHRAAKNIQYF.

The chain recombines TRBV18 with TRBJ2-3; 10 nucleotides match TRBD2. The germline V gene has CDR1 KGHSH and CDR2 LQKENI. The CDR3 sequence is 16 residues long. With 2 bases clipped from V and 1 base from J, the junction kept 3 bases outside the gene matches. The CDR3 is CASSPLGTSGTDTQYF. Written as DNA, the CDR3 is TGTGCCAGCTCACCATTAGGGACTAGCGGCACAGATACGCAGTATTTT.

The chain employs TRBV2 and TRBJ1-4, with D hard to call. V dropped 4 bases and J dropped 6 bases, with 12 bases sitting between them. CDR1 is SNHLY and CDR2 is FYNNEI in the germline V gene. The CDR3 runs 14 residues. The CDR3 DNA sequence: TGTGCCAGCAGTGTCGGAGGGATTGATGAAAAACTGTTTTTT. Amino acid sequence: CASSVGGIDEKLFF.